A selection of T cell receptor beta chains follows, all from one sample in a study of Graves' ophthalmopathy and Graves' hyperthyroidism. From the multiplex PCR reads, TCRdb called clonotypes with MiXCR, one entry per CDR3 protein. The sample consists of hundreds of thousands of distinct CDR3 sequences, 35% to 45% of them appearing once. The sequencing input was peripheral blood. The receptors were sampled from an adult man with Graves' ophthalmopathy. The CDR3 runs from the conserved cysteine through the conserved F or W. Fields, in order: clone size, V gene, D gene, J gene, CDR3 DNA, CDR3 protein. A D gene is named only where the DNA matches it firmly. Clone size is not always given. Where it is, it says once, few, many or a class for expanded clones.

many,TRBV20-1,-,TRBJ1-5,TGCAGTGCTGTGTTGGAAGGCGGCAATCAGCCCCAGCATTTT,CSAVLEGGNQPQHF
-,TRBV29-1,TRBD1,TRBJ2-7,TGCAGCTCACCACTCGGGACAGATTCCTACGAGCAGTACTTC,CSSPLGTDSYEQYF
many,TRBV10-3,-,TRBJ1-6,TGTGCCATCAGCCCCGAACAGGGATCATCACCCCTCCACTTT,CAISPEQGSSPLHF
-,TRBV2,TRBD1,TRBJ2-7,TGCGCCTCAGCAGTGATCAGGACAGGGTCCTACGAGCAGTACTTC,CASAVIRTGSYEQYF
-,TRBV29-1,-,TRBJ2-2,TGCAGCGTTGAACGGACTGGGGCCAATGAGCTGTTTTTT,CSVERTGANELFF
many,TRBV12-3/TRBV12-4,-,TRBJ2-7,TGTGCCGGATGGAGGGAGCAGTACTTC,CAGWREQYF
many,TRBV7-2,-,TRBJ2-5,TGTGCCAGCAGCTTAAGGGAAGAGACCCAGTACTTC,CASSLREETQYF
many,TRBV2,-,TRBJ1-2,TGTGCCAGCAGTGGACTGAACTATGGCTACACCTTC,CASSGLNYGYTF
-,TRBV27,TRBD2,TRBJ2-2,TGTGCCAGCACAGGAGCGGGAGGGCCGTTGGAATTCACCGGGGAGCTGTTTTTT,CASTGAGGPLEFTGELFF
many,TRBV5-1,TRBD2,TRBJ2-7,TGCGCCAGCAGCTTGGTAACGGGACTAGCGTACGAGCAGTACTTC,CASSLVTGLAYEQYF
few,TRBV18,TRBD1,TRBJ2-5,TGTGCCAGCTCACCACCCCCGGGACAGGGGACGGAGACCCAGTACTTC,CASSPPPGQGTETQYF
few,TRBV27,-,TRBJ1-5,TGTGCCAGCGGGGGGCGGTGGGATCAGCCCCAGCATTTT,CASGGRWDQPQHF
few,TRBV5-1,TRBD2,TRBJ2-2,TGCGCCAGCAGACTAGCGGGAGGTAATGGGGAGCTGTTTTTT,CASRLAGGNGELFF
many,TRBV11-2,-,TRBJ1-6,TGTGCCAGCAGCTGGGTGGGTGCACCTTCACCCCTCCACTTT,CASSWVGAPSPLHF
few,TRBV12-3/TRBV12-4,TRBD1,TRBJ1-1,TGTGCCACAAGTGGGGACAGCCTGAACACTGAAGCTTTCTTT,CATSGDSLNTEAFF
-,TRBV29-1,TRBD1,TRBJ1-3,TGCAGCGTTTGGGACAGGGGGTACGGAAACACCATATATTTT,CSVWDRGYGNTIYF
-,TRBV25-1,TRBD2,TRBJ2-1,TGTGCCAGCAGTGATGTGGGGGGGGTGAGGGATGAGCAGTTCTTC,CASSDVGGVRDEQFF
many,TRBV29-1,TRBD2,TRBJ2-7,TGCAGCGTTGGAGTAGCGGGGGCCTACGAGCAGTACTTC,CSVGVAGAYEQYF
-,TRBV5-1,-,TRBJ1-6,TGCGCCAGCAGCTTGGCTGGCGGGACGGGCCAATCACCCCTCCACTTT,CASSLAGGTGQSPLHF
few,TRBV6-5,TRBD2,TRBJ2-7,TGTGCCAGCAGCCCTACCGGGACTAGGGGAGAGCAGTACTTC,CASSPTGTRGEQYF
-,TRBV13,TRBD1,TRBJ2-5,TGTGCCAGCAGCTCCTTTCTTTGGGGCGGGACAGGGTTACAAGAGACCCAGTACTTC,CASSSFLWGGTGLQETQYF
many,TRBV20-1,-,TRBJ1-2,TGCAGTGCTAGAGACCCCAGCCCTACCTATGGCTACACCTTC,CSARDPSPTYGYTF
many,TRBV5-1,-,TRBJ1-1,TGTGCCAGCAGCCTCAGGGGTGATACTGAAGCTTTCTTT,CASSLRGDTEAFF
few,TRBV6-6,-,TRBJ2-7,TGTGCCAGCAGTTACTTGGCAGGGCACTACGAGCAGTACTTC,CASSYLAGHYEQYF
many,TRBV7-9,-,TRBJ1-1,TGTGCCAGCAGCTTAGCGTCAATAGGGTATCTTAATGAAGCTTTCTTT,CASSLASIGYLNEAFF
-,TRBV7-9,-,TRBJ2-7,TGTGCCAGCAGCGTTGAGGAGGGGGCCTCCTACGAGCAGTACTTC,CASSVEEGASYEQYF
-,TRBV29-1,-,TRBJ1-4,TGCAGCGTTGAATCCACCCCGGAAAAACTGTTTTTT,CSVESTPEKLFF
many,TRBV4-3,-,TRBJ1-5,TGCGCCAGCAGCCAAGATAGGTCGGCAGGGGACAATCAGCCCCAGCATTTT,CASSQDRSAGDNQPQHF
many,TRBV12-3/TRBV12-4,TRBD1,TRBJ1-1,TGTGCCAGCAGTTTAGAGGGACAGACGGACCCTGAAGCTTTCTTT,CASSLEGQTDPEAFF
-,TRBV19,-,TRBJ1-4,TGTGCCAGTAGTATCAGACATGTTGAAAAACTGTTTTTT,CASSIRHVEKLFF
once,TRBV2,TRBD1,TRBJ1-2,TGTGCCATCCCTACCTTGGGACAGGGTGGTGGCTACACCTTC,CAIPTLGQGGGYTF
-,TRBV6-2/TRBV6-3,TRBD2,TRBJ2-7,TGTGCCGTCGGTCGCCCTAGCGGGTCCTACGAGCAGTACTTC,CAVGRPSGSYEQYF
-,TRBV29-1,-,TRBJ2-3,TGCAGCGCCCGAGTGGCGGATACGCAGTATTTT,CSARVADTQYF
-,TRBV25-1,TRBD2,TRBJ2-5,TGTGCCAGCAGTGATCTGGCGGGGGGTGGCCAAGAGACCCAGTACTTC,CASSDLAGGGQETQYF
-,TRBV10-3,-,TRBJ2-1,TGTGCCATCATGGCGGACTACAATGAGCAGTTCTTC,CAIMADYNEQFF
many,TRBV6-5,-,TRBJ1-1,TGTGCCAGCAGTTACGTGGCGGGCACTGAAGCTTTCTTT,CASSYVAGTEAFF
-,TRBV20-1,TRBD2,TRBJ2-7,TGCAGTGCTAGAGGGGGACTAGCGGGGAACTACGAGCAGTACTTC,CSARGGLAGNYEQYF
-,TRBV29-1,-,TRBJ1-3,TGTGCCTGGAGGCCGGACAGAACTGGAAACACCATATATTTT,CAWRPDRTGNTIYF
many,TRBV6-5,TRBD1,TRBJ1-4,TGTGCCAGCAGTTACTCGGGACAGCTTAATGAAAAACTGTTTTTT,CASSYSGQLNEKLFF
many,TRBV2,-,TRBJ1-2,TGTGCCAGCAGTGCCAGTAATAACTATGGCTACACCTTC,CASSASNNYGYTF
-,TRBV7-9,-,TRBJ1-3,TGTGCCAGCAGCCAAGAACCTGGAAACACCATATATTTT,CASSQEPGNTIYF
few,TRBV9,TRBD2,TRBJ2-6,TGTGCCAGCAGCCCGGACGGGGGGATCCCTTCTGGGGCCAACGTCCTGACTTTC,CASSPDGGIPSGANVLTF
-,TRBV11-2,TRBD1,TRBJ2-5,TGTGCCAGCAGCTCCCCGCTCGGACAGGGAGGGACCCAGTACTTC,CASSSPLGQGGTQYF